The T cell receptor (beta chain) under discussion was sequenced for a study of CD8 T cells in Susac syndrome. Trimming removed 7 bases from V and 5 bases from J, with 13 bases in between. The CDR3 totals 12 residues. CDR1 DFQATT and CDR2 SNEGSKA come from the germline V gene (reference sequence). RNA was extracted with the RNeasy kit, and a quantity of about 0.45 to 1 ug was reverse transcribed using random hexamers. TCR beta CDR3 was amplified by immunoSEQ multiplex PCR. This amplification extended across 54 Vbeta and 13 Jbeta segments. TCRdb independently ran MiXCR on the immunoSEQ multiplex PCR reads; one entry per CDR3 protein. The sample lists about 200,000 distinct CDR3 sequences; about 95% were seen once. Negative isolation was used for CD8+ and CD4+ T cells and FACS enrichment for TEMRA cells.

This receptor was obtained from a human donor with multiple sclerosis. The sample taken for sequencing was CD4+ T cells from PBMCs. The J gene is TRBJ2-3, the V gene TRBV20-1; no definite D call. In DNA form, the CDR3 reads TGCAGTGGGAAGGGCGCCGGAGATACGCAGTATTTT. This codes for CSGKGAGDTQYF.